Listed below are T cell receptor beta chains from one sample, sequenced in a study of blood T cell repertoires in COVID-19. Sequencing was performed with immunoSEQ multiplex PCR; in TCRdb, only in-frame clones are kept and a portion is missing. The table has some 30,000 clones, roughly 80% seen once. The sample was peripheral blood. The receptors shown here come from a man aged 80 or over with active COVID-19. The CDR3 runs from the conserved cysteine through the conserved F or W. D genes are given only for firm matches. The listing skips clone size in some rows; elsewhere it reads once, few, many or a size class.

size	D	J	V	CDR3	DNA
NA	TRBD1	TRBJ1-4	TRBV19	CASRGTVNEKLFF	TGTGCCAGTAGGGGGACAGTAAATGAAAAACTGTTTTTT
NA	TRBD1	TRBJ2-7	TRBV7-8	CASSLPTGTGSYEQYF	TGTGCCAGCAGCTTGCCTACCGGGACAGGGTCCTACGAGCAGTACTTC
NA	TRBD2	TRBJ2-5	TRBV30	CAWSRTGTSGGKQETQYF	TGTGCCTGGAGTAGAACCGGGACTAGCGGGGGGAAACAAGAGACCCAGTACTTC
few	NA	TRBJ1-3	TRBV4-1	CASSQDFTAGNTIYF	TGCGCCAGCAGCCAAGATTTCACAGCTGGAAACACCATATATTTT
once	TRBD1	TRBJ2-5	TRBV13	CASKDTGQGLSGETQYF	TGTGCCAGCAAGGATACCGGACAGGGGCTATCGGGGGAGACCCAGTACTTC
NA	TRBD2	TRBJ2-1	TRBV7-8	CASSLALADNEQFF	TGTGCCAGCAGCTTAGCTCTAGCGGACAATGAGCAGTTCTTC
NA	NA	TRBJ1-2	TRBV3-1/TRBV3-2	CASSQGANLNGYTF	TGTGCCAGCAGCCAAGGGGCCAATCTAAATGGCTACACCTTC
NA	NA	TRBJ2-1	TRBV5-5	CASSLSGTSYNEQFF	TGTGCCAGCAGCTTATCAGGGACTTCCTACAATGAGCAGTTCTTC
NA	TRBD2	TRBJ2-7	TRBV7-2	CASSSRGVLTYEQYF	TGTGCCAGCAGCTCGCGGGGGGTTCTAACCTACGAGCAGTACTTC
NA	NA	TRBJ1-5	TRBV5-1	CASSLAGDNQPQHF	TGCGCCAGCAGCTTGGCAGGGGACAATCAGCCCCAGCATTTT
NA	NA	TRBJ1-6	TRBV19	CASSIVTGSYNSPLHF	TGTGCCAGTAGTATCGTCACGGGCTCCTATAATTCACCCCTCCACTTT
once	NA	TRBJ1-5	TRBV6-6	CASRPTETSNQPQHF	TGTGCCAGCAGACCCACAGAAACTAGCAATCAGCCCCAGCATTTT
NA	TRBD1	TRBJ2-5	TRBV7-8	CASSPGQHQETQYF	TGTGCCAGCAGCCCGGGACAGCACCAAGAGACCCAGTACTTC
NA	NA	TRBJ1-4	TRBV7-9	CASSLSPRSTNEKLFF	TGTGCCAGCAGCTTATCACCGAGGTCAACTAATGAAAAACTGTTTTTT
NA	NA	TRBJ1-1	TRBV11-2	CASSSDTEAFF	TGTGCCAGCAGCTCAGACACTGAAGCTTTCTTT
NA	NA	TRBJ2-5	TRBV7-3	CASSPQGLETQYF	TGTGCCAGCAGCCCACAGGGATTAGAGACCCAGTACTTC
NA	NA	TRBJ2-7	TRBV27	CASSTGSNYEQYF	TGTGCCAGCAGTACAGGGTCGAACTACGAGCAGTACTTC
NA	NA	TRBJ2-2	TRBV19	CASSISSNTGELFF	TGTGCCAGTAGTATATCGTCGAACACCGGGGAGCTGTTTTTT
medium-sized	TRBD1	TRBJ2-4	TRBV2	CASSRQGSNSDIQYF	TGTGCCAGCAGCAGACAGGGGTCAAATTCGGACATTCAGTACTTC
NA	TRBD1	TRBJ2-7	TRBV18	CASSPTGGYGSYEQYF	TGTGCCAGCTCACCCACAGGGGGCTACGGCTCCTACGAGCAGTACTTC
NA	TRBD1	TRBJ1-6	TRBV5-4	CASSWGQSFSNSPLHF	TGTGCCAGCAGCTGGGGACAGAGCTTTTCTAATTCACCCCTCCACTTT
NA	NA	TRBJ2-3	TRBV4-2	CASSQGGSTDTQYF	TGTGCCAGCAGCCAAGGAGGAAGCACAGATACGCAGTATTTT
NA	TRBD1	TRBJ2-2	TRBV18	CASSPQGQGPGELFF	TGTGCCAGCTCACCACAGGGACAGGGCCCCGGGGAGCTGTTTTTT
NA	NA	TRBJ2-7	TRBV28	CASSPTGEPNF	TGTGCCAGCAGTCCAACAGGAGAACCTAACTTC